In its sample, the clone carrying this T cell receptor beta chain was seen once. The sample comes from a study of blood T cell repertoires in COVID-19. Turning to the study itself: Spain, Italy and the United States supplied samples that represented acute and convalescent COVID-19. In each case, the material was cDNA or gDNA derived from T cells, B-cell-depleted T cells, or PBMCs.

The study recruited people aged about 18 to 95 years across approximately 24 US areas. Membership in each cohort depended on participant-reported clinical history. Method: immunoSEQ multiplex PCR; TCRdb's copy keeps in-frame clones and lacks some. The table records around 340,000 clones, about 86% of them present only once. V dropped 4 bases and J dropped 4; count of bases not matched to a gene: 9. The CDR3 contains 16 residues. The V gene's germline CDR1 is MGHRA and CDR2 YSYEKL. The sequenced sample consisted of PBMCs or T cells enriched from blood (not recorded which). The chain employs TRBV4-1 and TRBJ1-4, with 7 bases fitting TRBD1. This receptor was taken from a woman aged 35 to 49 with acute COVID-19. The CDR3 region has the DNA TGCGCCAGCAGCCGCGGAGAGGGACAGAGTAATGAAAAACTGTTTTTT. Its protein product is CASSRGEGQSNEKLFF.